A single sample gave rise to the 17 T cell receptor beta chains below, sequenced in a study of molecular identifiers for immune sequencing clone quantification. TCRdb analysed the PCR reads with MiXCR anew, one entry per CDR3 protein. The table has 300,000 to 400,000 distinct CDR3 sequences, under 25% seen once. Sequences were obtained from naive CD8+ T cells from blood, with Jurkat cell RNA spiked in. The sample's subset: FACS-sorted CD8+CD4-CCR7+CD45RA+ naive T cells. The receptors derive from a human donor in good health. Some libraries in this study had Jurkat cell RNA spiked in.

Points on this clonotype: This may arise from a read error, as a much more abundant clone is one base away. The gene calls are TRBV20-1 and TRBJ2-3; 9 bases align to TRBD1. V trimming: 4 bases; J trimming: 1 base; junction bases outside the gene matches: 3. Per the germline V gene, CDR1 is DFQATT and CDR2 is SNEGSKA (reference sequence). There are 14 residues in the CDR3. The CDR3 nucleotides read TGCAGTGCTACGACAGGGGGGGGCACAGATACGCAGTATTTT. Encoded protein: CSATTGGGTDTQYF.

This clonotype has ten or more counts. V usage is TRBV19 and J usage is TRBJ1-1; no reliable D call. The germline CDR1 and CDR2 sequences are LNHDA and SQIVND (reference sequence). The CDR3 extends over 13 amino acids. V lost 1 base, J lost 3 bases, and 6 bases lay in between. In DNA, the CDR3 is TGTGCCAGTAGTATAGGGGGTGACACTGAAGCTTTCTTT. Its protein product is CASSIGGDTEAFF. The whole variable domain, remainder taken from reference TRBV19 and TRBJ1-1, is DGGITQSPKYLFRKEGQNVTLSCEQNLNHDAMYWYRQDPGQGLRLIYYSQIVNDFQKGDIAEGYSVSREKKESFPLTVTSAQKNPTAFYLCASSIGGDTEAFFGQGTRLTVV.

The CDR3 reads CASSPTLENIQYF. CDR3 sequence (DNA): TGTGCCAGCAGCCCTACCTTAGAAAACATTCAGTACTTC. V and J are TRBV11-2 and TRBJ2-4; no definite D call. Germline V gene sequence: CDR1 SGHAT, CDR2 FQNNGV. V shed 5 bases and J shed 5 bases, with 10 bases lying between them. The CDR3 runs to 13 residues.

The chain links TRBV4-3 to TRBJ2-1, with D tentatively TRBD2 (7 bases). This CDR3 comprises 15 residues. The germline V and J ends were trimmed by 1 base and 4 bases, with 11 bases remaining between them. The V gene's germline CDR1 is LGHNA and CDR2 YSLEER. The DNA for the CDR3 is TGCGCCAGCAGCCAAGCCGGGGGGCGATACAATGAGCAGTTCTTC. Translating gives CASSQAGGRYNEQFF.

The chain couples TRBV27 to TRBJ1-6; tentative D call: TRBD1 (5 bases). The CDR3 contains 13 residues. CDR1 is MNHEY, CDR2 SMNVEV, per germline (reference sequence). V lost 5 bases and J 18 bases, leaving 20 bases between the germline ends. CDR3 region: CASSTNHRSSRHF. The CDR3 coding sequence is TGTGCCAGCAGTACAAACCACAGGTCTAGTCGCCACTTT.

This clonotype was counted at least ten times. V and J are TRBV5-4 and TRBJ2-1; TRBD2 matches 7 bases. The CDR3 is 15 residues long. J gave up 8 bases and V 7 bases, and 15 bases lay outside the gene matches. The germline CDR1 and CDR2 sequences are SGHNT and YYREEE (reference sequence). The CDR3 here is CASALAGVMEDEQFF. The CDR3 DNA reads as TGTGCCAGCGCCTTGGCGGGAGTAATGGAGGATGAGCAGTTCTTC.

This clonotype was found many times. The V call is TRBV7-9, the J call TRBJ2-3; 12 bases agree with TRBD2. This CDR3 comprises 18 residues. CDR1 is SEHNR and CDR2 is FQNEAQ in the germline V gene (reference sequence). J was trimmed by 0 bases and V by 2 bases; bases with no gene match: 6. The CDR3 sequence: CASSLLTSGRPSTDTQYF. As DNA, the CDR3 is TGTGCCAGCAGCTTACTGACTAGCGGGAGACCTAGCACAGATACGCAGTATTTT.

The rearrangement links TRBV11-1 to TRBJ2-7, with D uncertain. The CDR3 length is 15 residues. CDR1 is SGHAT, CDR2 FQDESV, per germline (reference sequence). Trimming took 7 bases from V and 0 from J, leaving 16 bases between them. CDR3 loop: CASTENRFSSYEQYF. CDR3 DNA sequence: TGTGCCAGCACCGAGAACCGCTTCAGCTCCTACGAGCAGTACTTC.

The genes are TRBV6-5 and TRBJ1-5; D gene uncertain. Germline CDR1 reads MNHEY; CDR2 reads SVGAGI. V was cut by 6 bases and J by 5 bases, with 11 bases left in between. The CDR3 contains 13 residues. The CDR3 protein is CASSSRLDQPQHF. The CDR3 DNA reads TGTGCCAGCAGCTCCAGGCTCGATCAGCCCCAGCATTTT.

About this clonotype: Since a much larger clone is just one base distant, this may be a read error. The CDR3 sequence: CASTGTSGGAGEQYF. The DNA of the CDR3 is TGCGCCAGCACCGGGACTAGCGGGGGGGCGGGCGAGCAGTACTTC. The chain couples TRBV5-1 to TRBJ2-7; TRBD2 matches 16 bases. Germline values: CDR1 SGHRS, CDR2 YFSETQ. The trim removed 6 bases at V and 6 bases at J, leaving 6 bases unmatched. The CDR3 totals 15 residues.

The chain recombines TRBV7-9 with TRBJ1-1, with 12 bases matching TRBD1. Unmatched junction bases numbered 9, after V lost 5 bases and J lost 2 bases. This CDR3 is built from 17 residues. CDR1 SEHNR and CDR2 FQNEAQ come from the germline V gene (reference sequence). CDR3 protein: CASSPPGQGAINTEAFF. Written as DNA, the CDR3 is TGTGCCAGCAGCCCACCGGGACAGGGGGCGATTAACACTGAAGCTTTCTTT.

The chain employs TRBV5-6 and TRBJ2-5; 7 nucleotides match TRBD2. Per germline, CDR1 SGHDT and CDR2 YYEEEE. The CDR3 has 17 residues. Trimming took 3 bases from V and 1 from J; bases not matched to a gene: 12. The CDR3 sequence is CASSSGRGGAVQETQYF. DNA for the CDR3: TGTGCCAGCAGCTCAGGTCGCGGGGGAGCGGTCCAAGAGACCCAGTACTTC.

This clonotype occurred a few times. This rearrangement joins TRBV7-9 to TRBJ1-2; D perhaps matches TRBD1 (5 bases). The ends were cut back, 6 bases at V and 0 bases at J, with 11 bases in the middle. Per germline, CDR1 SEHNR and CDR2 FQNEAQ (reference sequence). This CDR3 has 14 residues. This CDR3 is CASRGQEANYGYTF. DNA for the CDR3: TGTGCCAGCAGAGGACAAGAAGCTAACTATGGCTACACCTTC.

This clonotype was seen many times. CDR3 amino acids: CASSWGSGNTEAFF. Written as DNA, the CDR3 is TGTGCCAGCAGCTGGGGGTCGGGGAACACTGAAGCTTTCTTT. This chain uses TRBV5-6 with TRBJ1-1, with D tentatively TRBD1 (5 bases). This CDR3 contains 14 residues. Trimming removed 3 bases at V and 1 base at J, with 10 bases between. Germline V lookup: CDR1 SGHDT, CDR2 YYEEEE. Supplemented by reference TRBV5-6 and TRBJ1-1, the full variable domain reads DAGVTQSPTHLIKTRGQQVTLRCSPKSGHDTVSWYQQALGQGPQFIFQYYEEEERQRGNFPDRFSGHQFPNYSSELNVNALLLGDSALYLCASSWGSGNTEAFFGQGTRLTVV.

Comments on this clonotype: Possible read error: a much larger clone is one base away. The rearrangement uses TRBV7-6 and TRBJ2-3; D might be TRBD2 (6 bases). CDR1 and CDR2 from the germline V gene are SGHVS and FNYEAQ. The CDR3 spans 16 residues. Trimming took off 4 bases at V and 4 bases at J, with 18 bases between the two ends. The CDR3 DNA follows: TGTGCCAGCAGCTCCCATCGGGCTAGCGAGGCAGATACGCAGTATTTT. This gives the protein CASSSHRASEADTQYF.

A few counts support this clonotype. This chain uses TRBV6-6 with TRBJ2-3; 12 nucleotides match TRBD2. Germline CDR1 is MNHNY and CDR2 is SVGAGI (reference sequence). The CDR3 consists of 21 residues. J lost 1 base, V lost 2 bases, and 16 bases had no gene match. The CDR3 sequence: CASSYAGTVLAGGRGTDTQYF. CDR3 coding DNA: TGTGCCAGCAGTTACGCAGGGACAGTTCTAGCGGGAGGGCGGGGCACAGATACGCAGTATTTT.

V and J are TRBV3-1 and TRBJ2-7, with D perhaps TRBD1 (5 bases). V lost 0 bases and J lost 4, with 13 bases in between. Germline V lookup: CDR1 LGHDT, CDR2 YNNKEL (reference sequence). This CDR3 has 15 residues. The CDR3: CASSQDLGAGYEQYF. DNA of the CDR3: TGTGCCAGCAGCCAAGATCTTGGGGCTGGGTACGAGCAGTACTTC.